This TCR beta chain came from a study of shared clonotypes between healthy human individuals. Assay: immunoSEQ multiplex PCR; the TCRdb copy retains only in-frame clones and omits some. The sample records fewer than 600,000 clones, approximately 71% being singletons. There were no recent acute infections or vaccinations among the donors, who were healthy HIV-negative adults. CDR1 and CDR2 from the germline V gene are MDHEN and SYDVKM. V dropped 5 bases and J dropped 2; count of bases not matched to a gene: 7. The CDR3 extends over 15 amino acids. The sequence was collected from a woman aged 40 to 55 in good health. Some clones in this sample may be carry-over from other donors' samples. Source material: PBMCs. J is TRBJ2-7 and V is TRBV28; 9 bases are a match to TRBD1. The CDR3 nucleotides read TGTGCCAGCAGTAATGGACAGGGGCCACCCTACGAGCAGTACTTC. This translates into CASSNGQGPPYEQYF. Complete variable domain (other parts from reference TRBV28 and TRBJ2-7): DVKVTQSSRYLVKRTGEKVFLECVQDMDHENMFWYRQDPGLGLRLIYFSYDVKMKEKGDIPEGYSVSREKKERFSLILESASTNQTSMYLCASSNGQGPPYEQYFGPGTRLTVT.